This passage covers 14 T cell receptor beta chains from one sample sequenced in a study of blood T cell repertoires in COVID-19. Generated by immunoSEQ multiplex PCR, the TCRdb table keeps only in-frame clones and is missing some. The sample shows about 190,000 clones, roughly nine tenths of them seen only once. Sequences were obtained from peripheral blood. All receptors come from a man aged 30 to 45 with acute or convalescent COVID-19.

A single count supports this clone. V usage is TRBV3-1 (or the pseudogene TRBV3-2) and J usage is TRBJ2-7, with D perhaps TRBD1 (6 bases). The CDR3 is made up of 17 amino acids. Trimming left V 1 base short and J 5 bases short, with 21 bases between. Germline CDR1 and CDR2: LGHDT and YNNKEL (reference sequence). CDR3 protein: CASSQATPGAARDEQYF. The CDR3, as DNA: TGTGCCAGCAGCCAAGCCACACCAGGGGCCGCAAGGGACGAGCAGTACTTC.

The chain links TRBV4-2 to TRBJ2-7; TRBD2 matches at 10 bases. Germline CDR1 is LGHNA and CDR2 is YNFKEQ. CDR3 length: 15 amino acids. J was trimmed by 3 bases and V by 7 bases; bases with no gene match: 9. Here the CDR3 reads CASTPSPSGSYEQYF. The CDR3 DNA follows: TGTGCCAGCACCCCAAGCCCTAGCGGGAGCTACGAGCAGTACTTC.

The chain carries TRBV9 and TRBJ2-1, with TRBD2 identical over 8 bases. This CDR3 spans 15 amino acids. Germline V CDR1 and CDR2: SGDLS, YYNGEE. The V segment lost 9 bases and the J segment 8 bases; nucleotides outside the gene matches: 16. CDR3 sequence reads: CAIITSGPGRDEQFF. The CDR3, as DNA: TGTGCCATAATAACTAGCGGCCCCGGTAGAGATGAGCAGTTCTTC.

The chain has TRBV27 and TRBJ1-5; D unresolved. The CDR3 is made up of 14 amino acids. Trimming removed 2 bases at V and 3 bases at J, with 8 bases between. Germline V gene lookup returns CDR1 MNHEY and CDR2 SMNVEV (reference sequence). The CDR3 protein is CASSLRRLNQPQHF. For the CDR3, the DNA is TGTGCCAGCAGTTTAAGGAGGCTCAATCAGCCCCAGCATTTT.

This clone was seen just once. The CDR3 here is CASSVDPTGIQPQHF. The CDR3 bases are TGTGCCAGCAGCGTAGACCCGACAGGGATTCAGCCCCAGCATTTT. The V gene is TRBV9, the J gene TRBJ1-5, with 7 nucleotides matching TRBD1. The CDR3 consists of 15 residues. Germline V CDR1 and CDR2: SGDLS, YYNGEE. V lost 0 bases and J lost 6; bases outside the gene matches: 6.

In its sample, this clone was seen many times. Other DNA sequences within the sample encode an identical CDR3. The chain combines TRBV5-1 with TRBJ1-2; 12 positions agree with TRBD1. Germline lookup yields CDR1 SGHRS and CDR2 YFSETQ. V shed 4 bases and J 8 bases; nucleotides not matched to a gene: 6. CDR3 length: 14 amino acids. CDR3 in DNA: TGCGCCAGCAGCCCGGGACAGGGGGCTGTAGGCTACACCTTC. Its protein product is CASSPGQGAVGYTF.

This clone was seen only a few times. The V gene is TRBV7-9, the J gene TRBJ2-2, with 8 positions matching TRBD2. The CDR3 loop spans 14 amino acids. CDR1 and CDR2 (germline): SEHNR, FQNEAQ (reference sequence). V shed 5 bases and J 5 bases; nucleotides not matched to a gene: 4. CDR3 DNA: TGTGCCAGCAGCGCGGGACTAGGTACCGGGGAGCTGTTTTTT. Translating it yields CASSAGLGTGELFF.

The genes are TRBV5-1 and TRBJ2-1; 9 nucleotides match TRBD2. The CDR3 runs 15 residues. Trimming took 5 bases from V and 7 from J; bases not matched to a gene: 10. Germline CDR1 SGHRS, CDR2 YFSETQ. The CDR3 here is CASRPLSGSENEQFF. In DNA, the CDR3 is TGCGCCAGCAGACCACTTAGCGGGAGCGAGAATGAGCAGTTCTTC.

The V and J genes are TRBV6-1 and TRBJ1-3, with D hard to call. CDR3 length: 17 amino acids. Deletions cut 4 bases from V and 0 bases from J, with 16 bases between. From germline, CDR1 is MNHNS and CDR2 SASEGT. CDR3 amino acids: CASSALKATYSGNTIYF. The CDR3 region has the DNA TGTGCCAGCAGTGCCCTGAAAGCGACTTACTCTGGAAACACCATATATTTT.

The chain recombines TRBV28 with TRBJ2-1, with a tentative D call TRBD2 (5 bases). Trimming removed 2 bases from V and 8 bases from J, with 25 bases in between. In germline, CDR1 is MDHEN, CDR2 SYDVKM. There are 18 residues in the CDR3. Written as DNA, the CDR3 is TGTGCCAGCAGTTTAAGACGGGGTTCGGTACCCAAATTGGATGAGCAGTTCTTC. As protein: CASSLRRGSVPKLDEQFF.

This clone has a single count. The chain uses TRBV14 and TRBJ2-5; no clear D gene. V was trimmed by 0 bases and J by 7 bases, leaving 15 bases between them. This CDR3 contains 15 residues. Germline assignment: CDR1 SGHDN and CDR2 FVKESK. The CDR3 region is CASSQEARRVGTQYF. CDR3 nucleotide sequence: TGTGCCAGCAGCCAAGAGGCCCGCCGGGTCGGGACCCAGTACTTC.

CDR3: CASSQTSGRGRGETQYF. In DNA form, the CDR3 reads TGTGCCAGCAGTCAGACTAGCGGGAGAGGAAGGGGGGAGACCCAGTACTTC. The chain uses TRBV6-6 and TRBJ2-5; 12 bases line up with TRBD2. After removal of 5 bases from V and 5 bases from J, the junction contained 12 bases not matched to a gene. The CDR3 has 17 residues. CDR1 and CDR2 from the germline V gene are MNHNY and SVGAGI (reference sequence).

V gene TRBV11-2 combines with J gene TRBJ1-3; TRBD1 might be the D (6 bases). CDR3 length: 17 amino acids. Trimming removed 0 bases from V and 7 bases from J, with 19 bases in between. Germline CDR1 and CDR2: SGHAT and FQNNGV. CDR3 in amino acids: CASSLDQEVTGWNTIYF. The CDR3 bases are TGTGCCAGCAGCTTAGATCAGGAGGTAACAGGGTGGAACACCATATATTTT.

The chain employs TRBV5-4 and TRBJ2-1, with a tentative D call TRBD2 (6 bases). This CDR3 has 16 amino acids. Trimming left V 3 bases short and J 7 bases short, with 20 bases between. Germline V lookup: CDR1 SGHNT, CDR2 YYREEE (reference sequence). CDR3: CASSSEHRDFRNEQFF. The CDR3 nucleotides read TGTGCCAGCAGCTCCGAACACCGGGACTTTCGTAATGAGCAGTTCTTC. Complete variable domain (other parts from reference TRBV5-4 and TRBJ2-1): ETGVTQSPTHLIKTRGQQVTLRCSSQSGHNTVSWYQQALGQGPQFIFQYYREEENGRGNFPPRFSGLQFPNYSSELNVNALELDDSALYLCASSSEHRDFRNEQFFGPGTRLTVL.